Shown below are 4 T cell receptor beta chains from a single sample sequenced in a study of spatial heterogeneity in lung cancer. As to time point: sample taken at primary tumor resection. TCRdb reprocessed the 5' RACE reads with MiXCR, giving one entry per CDR3 protein. The table records roughly 9,300 distinct CDR3 sequences, 6.1% of them present only once. Source: normal lung tissue next to the tumor, taken at surgery. The origin of the receptors is a male donor with early-stage non-small cell lung cancer.

This clonotype was detected ten times or more. This sequence joins TRBV18 and TRBJ2-1; 9 bases agree with TRBD2. V was pared by 3 bases and J by 1 base, with 4 bases of the junction left unmatched. The CDR3 totals 16 residues. Germline assignment: CDR1 KGHSH and CDR2 LQKENI. The CDR3 region is CASSPLAGGSYNEQFF. The CDR3 DNA follows: TGTGCCAGCTCACCTCTGGCGGGAGGGTCCTACAATGAGCAGTTCTTC.

The chain links TRBV7-2 to TRBJ2-2; 8 bases map to TRBD2. The CDR3 spans 15 residues. Per germline, CDR1 SGHTA and CDR2 FQGNSA. V lost 1 base, J lost 4 bases, and 2 bases stayed unmatched. The CDR3: CASSLGLASTGELFF. The CDR3 nucleotides read TGTGCCAGCAGCTTAGGACTAGCGTCCACCGGGGAGCTGTTTTTT.

The rearrangement links TRBV4-1 to TRBJ2-3, with TRBD2 identical over 13 bases. CDR1 is MGHRA, CDR2 YSYEKL, per germline. The CDR3 length is 16 residues. Germline trimming cut 4 bases from V and 6 bases from J; bases unmatched to any gene: 7. CDR3 region: CASSRTSGGAEDTQYF. The DNA for the CDR3 is TGCGCCAGCAGCCGCACTAGCGGGGGGGCGGAGGATACGCAGTATTTT.

This clonotype was seen repeatedly, ten times or more. This chain connects TRBV20-1 to TRBJ2-3; 7 nucleotides align to TRBD2. The germline CDR1 and CDR2 sequences are DFQATT and SNEGSKA (reference sequence). The CDR3 runs 15 residues. V lost 0 bases to trimming and J lost 1 base; unmatched junction nucleotides: 4. CDR3 coding DNA: TGCAGTGCTAGAGATTTGGCGGGAGGCACAGATACGCAGTATTTT. Protein sequence: CSARDLAGGTDTQYF.